The 21 T cell receptor beta chains listed next were all sequenced from one sample in a study of OX40 agonist ivuxolimab in advanced cancers. Method: immunoSEQ multiplex PCR; TCRdb's copy keeps in-frame clones and lacks some. The data contain some 43,000 clones, about nine tenths of them seen just once; the ten biggest clones take up roughly 3.4%. The material sequenced was CD4+ or CD8+ T cells sorted from blood, taken in a trial of the OX40 agonist ivuxolimab. The receptors derive from an adult with an advanced solid tumor such as melanoma, head and neck, liver or kidney cancer.

This rearrangement joins TRBV2 to TRBJ2-1, with 8 bases matching TRBD2. The CDR3 is made up of 14 amino acids. The ends lost 8 bases at V and 6 bases at J; junction bases unmatched: 9. The V gene's germline CDR1 is SNHLY and CDR2 FYNNEI. The CDR3: CASGLRLASNEQFF. The CDR3 region has the DNA TGTGCCAGCGGGCTGAGACTAGCGTCCAATGAGCAGTTCTTC.

The V call is TRBV7-9, the J call TRBJ2-2; 8 bases align to TRBD1. Losses at the gene ends were 4 bases for V and 6 bases for J; bases not matched to a gene: 13. Germline lookup yields CDR1 SEHNR and CDR2 FQNEAQ (reference sequence). CDR3 length: 17 residues. CDR3 in amino acids: CASSSIGQGRLPGELFF. The DNA of the CDR3 is TGTGCCAGCAGCTCTATCGGACAGGGTCGTCTGCCCGGGGAGCTGTTTTTT.

V is TRBV28 and J is TRBJ2-4; D may be TRBD1 or TRBD2 (5 bases each). Germline V gene lookup returns CDR1 MDHEN and CDR2 SYDVKM. The CDR3 spans 16 residues. The V and J ends lost 3 bases and 1 base respectively, with 13 bases between them. Here the CDR3 DNA reads TGTGCCAGCAGTTTTGATAAGGGACGGGCCAAAAACATTCAGTACTTC. Translating gives CASSFDKGRAKNIQYF.

The J gene is TRBJ2-3, the V gene TRBV7-9, with TRBD1 matching 9 bases. This CDR3 has 14 residues. CDR1 is SEHNR, CDR2 FQNEAQ, per germline (reference sequence). V lost 5 bases and J lost 7; bases outside the gene matches: 7. The CDR3 nucleotides are TGTGCCAGCAGCACGGACAGGGGATCTAATACGCAGTATTTT. This sequence encodes CASSTDRGSNTQYF.

This sequence joins TRBV25-1 and TRBJ1-2; D not resolved. CDR1 is MGHDK, CDR2 SYGVNS, per germline. The V end lost 1 base, the J end lost 0 bases, and 6 bases lay between the germline ends. CDR3 length: 14 residues. Here the CDR3 DNA reads TGTGCCAGCAGTGAATTGGGGACTAACTATGGCTACACCTTC. Amino acid sequence: CASSELGTNYGYTF.

CDR3 loop: CASSQGAGYYSEKLFF. The CDR3 DNA sequence: TGTGCCAGCAGCCAAGGGGCAGGGTATTATTCCGAAAAACTGTTTTTT. The gene calls are TRBV14 and TRBJ1-4; maybe TRBD1 (5 bases). The CDR3 sequence is 16 residues long. Trimming pared 1 base from V and 8 bases from J, leaving 17 bases between. CDR1 and CDR2 from the germline V gene are SGHDN and FVKESK.

This sequence joins TRBV5-6 and TRBJ2-5; either TRBD1 or TRBD2 may fit D (6 bases each). This CDR3 comprises 16 residues. From germline, CDR1 is SGHDT and CDR2 YYEEEE. The germline V and J ends were trimmed by 1 base and 5 bases, with 18 bases remaining between them. Here the CDR3 DNA reads TGTGCCAGCAGCTTGTTGAATGGGGGGCTGGCCGAGACCCAGTACTTC. It encodes CASSLLNGGLAETQYF.

The J gene is TRBJ2-7, the V gene TRBV11-3; TRBD2 agrees at 10 bases. J lost 3 bases, V lost 6 bases, and 5 bases had no gene match. The CDR3 spans 14 residues. Germline assignment: CDR1 SGHNT and CDR2 YENEEA. CDR3 protein: CASSYSGRSYEQYF. The CDR3 DNA is TGTGCCAGCAGTTATAGCGGGAGGAGCTACGAGCAGTACTTC.

This chain joins TRBV9 and TRBJ2-3; D tentatively fits TRBD1 or TRBD2 (5 bases each). The V gene's germline CDR1 is SGDLS and CDR2 YYNGEE. The CDR3 spans 14 residues. V dropped 6 bases and J dropped 1 base, with 12 bases sitting between them. CDR3 nucleotide sequence: TGTGCCAGCACCCAGGTGGGGGGCACAGATACGCAGTATTTT. Its protein is CASTQVGGTDTQYF.

The rearrangement joins TRBV30 to TRBJ1-5; D may be TRBD1 (5 bases). V dropped 0 bases and J dropped 2 bases, with 8 bases sitting between them. The germline V gene has CDR1 GTSNPN and CDR2 SVGIG (reference sequence). The CDR3 extends over 14 amino acids. The CDR3 loop reads CAWSVGGGNQPQHF. In nucleotides, the CDR3 is TGTGCCTGGAGTGTAGGAGGGGGCAATCAGCCCCAGCATTTT.

The rearrangement links TRBV11-3 to TRBJ2-1, with a possible D match to TRBD1 (6 bases). Germline CDR1 SGHNT, CDR2 YENEEA. The CDR3 has 17 amino acids. V lost 0 bases, J lost 2 bases, and 14 bases lay in between. CDR3 sequence: CASSLDRGFTAYNEQFF. The CDR3 bases are TGTGCCAGCAGCTTAGACAGGGGCTTTACAGCCTACAATGAGCAGTTCTTC.

Only one count was recorded for this clone. The chain joins TRBV6-5 to TRBJ1-1; D is undetermined. V gave up 8 bases and J gave up 0 bases, with 10 bases separating them. The germline V gene encodes CDR1 MNHEY and CDR2 SVGAGI. The CDR3 runs to 13 residues. Here the CDR3 reads CASGSTLNTEAFF. CDR3 DNA sequence: TGTGCCAGCGGTTCGACCCTGAACACTGAAGCTTTCTTT.

J is TRBJ1-2 and V is TRBV10-3; the match to TRBD1 covers 8 bases. J gave up 4 bases and V 5 bases, and 3 bases lay outside the gene matches. Germline V lookup: CDR1 ENHRY, CDR2 SYGVKD. The CDR3 has 13 residues. The CDR3: CAISSGQGYGYTF. As DNA, the CDR3 is TGTGCCATCAGTTCCGGACAGGGCTATGGCTACACCTTC.

This chain joins TRBV30 and TRBJ2-7; 10 bases align to TRBD1. From germline, CDR1 is GTSNPN and CDR2 SVGIG (reference sequence). This CDR3 contains 14 residues. With 5 bases clipped from V and 5 bases from J, the junction kept 9 bases outside the gene matches. CDR3: CAWDEGQGLNEQYF. In DNA, the CDR3 is TGTGCCTGGGACGAGGGACAGGGGCTAAACGAGCAGTACTTC.

The J gene is TRBJ2-5, the V gene TRBV5-4; D remains unclear. The CDR3 extends over 14 amino acids. Trimming shortened V by 4 bases and J by 1 base, and 11 bases separated the two germline ends. Germline V gene data show CDR1 as SGHNT and CDR2 as YYREEE (reference sequence). The CDR3 sequence: CASSQGRFQETQYF. CDR3 DNA: TGTGCCAGCAGCCAAGGACGCTTCCAAGAGACCCAGTACTTC.

The genes are TRBV7-2 and TRBJ2-1, with D tentatively TRBD2 (6 bases). The germline CDR1 and CDR2 sequences are SGHTA and FQGNSA. The CDR3 has 18 amino acids. V was cut by 5 bases and J by 4 bases, with 24 bases left in between. The CDR3 region is CASSQKGGGASGYNEQFF. The CDR3 DNA is TGTGCCAGCAGCCAAAAGGGAGGCGGGGCCTCGGGTTACAATGAGCAGTTCTTC.

The chain joins TRBV6-1 to TRBJ2-2; tentative D call: TRBD2 (5 bases). The CDR3 has 15 residues. V lost 5 bases, J lost 11 bases, and 21 bases lay in between. The germline gives CDR1 MNHNS, CDR2 SASEGT. The CDR3 here is CASSPPGSRYPELFF. DNA for the CDR3: TGTGCCAGCAGTCCTCCGGGGAGCCGCTATCCTGAGCTGTTTTTT.

The chain is built from TRBV27 and TRBJ1-2; 8 nucleotides agree with TRBD1. Germline V CDR1 and CDR2: MNHEY, SMNVEV (reference sequence). After removal of 4 bases from V and 7 bases from J, the junction contained 8 bases not matched to a gene. The CDR3 covers 14 residues. CDR3 nucleotides: TGTGCCAGCAGTTCGGACGTGGACAGGGCTGGCTACACCTTC. Translated, it gives CASSSDVDRAGYTF.

The CDR3 DNA is TGTGCCAGCAGCCTCGGGTATCGTCTTGGAAACACCATATATTTT. Its translation: CASSLGYRLGNTIYF. V and J are TRBV11-1 and TRBJ1-3; no clear D gene. Germline V lookup: CDR1 SGHAT, CDR2 FQDESV (reference sequence). CDR3 length equals 15 residues. Trimming cost V 5 bases and J 3 bases, with 14 bases left between them.

The chain links TRBV6-1 to TRBJ2-3; D uncertain. CDR3 length equals 15 residues. Trimming pared 3 bases from V and 0 bases from J, leaving 10 bases between. Germline V gene sequence: CDR1 MNHNS, CDR2 SASEGT. The CDR3 sequence is CASSDGRTSTDTQYF. CDR3 nucleotide sequence: TGTGCCAGCAGTGACGGCCGAACTAGCACAGATACGCAGTATTTT.

The V call is TRBV5-1, the J call TRBJ2-3, with TRBD2 matching 12 bases. The CDR3 contains 17 residues. The V segment lost 3 bases and the J segment 2 bases; nucleotides outside the gene matches: 7. CDR1 is SGHRS, CDR2 YFSETQ, per germline. In DNA form, the CDR3 reads TGCGCCAGCAGCTCGAGGACTAGCGGGACCCCCACAGATACGCAGTATTTT. Translating gives CASSSRTSGTPTDTQYF.